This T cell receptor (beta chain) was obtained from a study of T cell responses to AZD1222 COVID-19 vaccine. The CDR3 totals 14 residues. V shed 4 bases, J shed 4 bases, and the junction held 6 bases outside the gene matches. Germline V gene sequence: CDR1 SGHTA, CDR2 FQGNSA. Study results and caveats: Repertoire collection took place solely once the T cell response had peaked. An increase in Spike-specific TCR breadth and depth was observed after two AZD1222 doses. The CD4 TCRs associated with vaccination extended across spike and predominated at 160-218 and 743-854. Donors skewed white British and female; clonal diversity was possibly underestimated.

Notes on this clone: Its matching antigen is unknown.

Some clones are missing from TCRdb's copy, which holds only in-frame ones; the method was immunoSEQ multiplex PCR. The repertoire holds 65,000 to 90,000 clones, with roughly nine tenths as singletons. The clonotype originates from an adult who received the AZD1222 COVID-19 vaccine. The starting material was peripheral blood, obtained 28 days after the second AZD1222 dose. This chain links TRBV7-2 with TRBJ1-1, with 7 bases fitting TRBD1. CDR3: CASSSQGGVTEAFF. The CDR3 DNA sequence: TGTGCCAGCAGCTCCCAGGGGGGGGTCACTGAAGCTTTCTTT.